This TCR beta chain is from a study of CD8 T cells in ankylosing spondylitis. There are a few counts of this clonotype. Its matching antigen is unknown. Making the TCR beta libraries involved quantitative 5'-RACE with molecular barcodes. TCRdb reanalysed the 5' RACE reads using MiXCR and keeps one entry per CDR3 protein. The table records about 390,000 distinct CDR3 sequences, around 22% of them present only once. Study results and caveats: Seemingly characteristic of ankylosing spondylitis blood was a TCR beta motif consisting of about 8 highly homologous variants. Disease-associated clones were CD8+ and fairly uncommon in peripheral blood. In ankylosing spondylitis patients, matched synovial fluid reportedly showed significant enrichment of disease-linked clones. Earlier authors reported some of these motif variants in reactive arthritis synovial fluid and blood.

With V trimmed by 4 bases and J by 7 bases, 8 bases remained unmatched. Germline-derived CDR1 and CDR2 are SGHRS and YFSETQ. The length of the CDR3 is 13 residues. The clonotype originates from a male donor with ankylosing spondylitis. Sample: blood, either unsorted or a sorted T cell fraction (not recorded which). V is TRBV5-1 and J is TRBJ2-7, with TRBD2 matching over 7 bases. As DNA, the CDR3 is TGCGCCAGCAGCATAAGCGGGGACCTAGAGCAGTACTTC. This encodes CASSISGDLEQYF.